The subject of this entry is one T cell receptor (beta chain). What it binds is unknown. This sample is part of a study of beta chain features in type 1 diabetes. V lost 4 bases to trimming and J lost 6 bases, with 11 bases between them. The CDR3 sequence is 13 residues long. Germline V gives CDR1 MGHDK, CDR2 SYGVNS. General study findings and limits: Within patients, naive, central memory and Treg TCRB repertoires seemed more similar than within healthy donors.

Expressed TCRB transcripts got sequenced, as all isolated RNA was reverse transcribed. Deep immunoSEQ sequencing covered naive, central memory and regulatory T cell samples. The table came from immunoSEQ multiplex PCR; TCRdb's copy has only in-frame clones and leaves some out. The sample carries around 300,000 clones, 11% recorded once. This TCR was recovered from a woman aged 25-40 years in good health. The rearrangement uses TRBV25-1 and TRBJ2-3; D remains unclear. Material: naive CD4+ T cells from blood. The CDR3 is CASSGSPVDTQYF. For the CDR3, the DNA is TGTGCCAGCAGTGGGAGTCCCGTCGATACGCAGTATTTT.